These 17 T cell receptor beta chains were all obtained from the same sample, sequenced in a study of shared T cell receptors in the human thymus. TCRdb's table, derived via immunoSEQ multiplex PCR, lists solely in-frame clones and lacks some. This table holds about 660,000 clones, 87% found once. The same data also contributed to another study, on human thymus T cells.

Specimen: thymocytes. These TCRs come from a boy under three years old with a congenital heart defect.

This clone has a handful of counts. The chain carries TRBV29-1 and TRBJ2-3, with TRBD2 matching 9 bases. CDR3 length equals 15 residues. Germline V gene data show CDR1 as SQVTM and CDR2 as ANQGSEA. The ends lost 5 bases at V and 4 bases at J; junction bases unmatched: 10. CDR3 protein: CSVRGPGLAPDTQYF. The CDR3 DNA reads as TGCAGCGTTAGGGGGCCGGGACTAGCACCAGATACGCAGTATTTT.

V and J are TRBV19 and TRBJ2-5, with D perhaps TRBD1 (6 bases). This CDR3 region has 13 residues. V dropped 4 bases and J dropped 4 bases, with 10 bases sitting between them. The germline gives CDR1 LNHDA, CDR2 SQIVND (reference sequence). This CDR3 is CASSTGHRETQYF. The CDR3, as DNA: TGTGCCAGTAGTACGGGACATCGAGAGACCCAGTACTTC.

The sample holds one count of this clone. This sequence joins TRBV18 and TRBJ1-2; 8 bases are a match to TRBD1. The CDR3 is 17 residues long. The V segment lost 4 bases and the J segment 6 bases; nucleotides outside the gene matches: 16. Germline CDR1 and CDR2: KGHSH and LQKENI. CDR3 residues: CASSRRDRPLRVDGYTF. The CDR3 coding sequence is TGTGCCAGCTCACGCCGGGACAGGCCTCTTCGTGTGGATGGCTACACCTTC.

This chain connects TRBV19 to TRBJ1-5; 9 bases line up with TRBD1. From germline, CDR1 is LNHDA and CDR2 SQIVND (reference sequence). The CDR3 is made up of 20 amino acids. The junction had 16 bases not matched to a gene; V was cut back by 4 bases and J by 0 bases. The CDR3 DNA follows: TGTGCCAGTAGTAGGGCCCCCCGGGACAGGGACCCTTATAGCAATCAGCCCCAGCATTTT. Translation: CASSRAPRDRDPYSNQPQHF. The entire variable domain, with the rest obtained from reference TRBV19 and TRBJ1-5, is as follows: DGGITQSPKYLFRKEGQNVTLSCEQNLNHDAMYWYRQDPGQGLRLIYYSQIVNDFQKGDIAEGYSVSREKKESFPLTVTSAQKNPTAFYLCASSRAPRDRDPYSNQPQHFGDGTRLSIL.

The chain carries TRBV4-3 and TRBJ2-7; TRBD1 agrees at 10 bases. The CDR3 covers 15 residues. Trimming cost V 1 base and J 2 bases; bases outside gene matches: 2. CDR1 is LGHNA, CDR2 YSLEER, per germline. The CDR3 here is CASSQGTGGAYEQYF. CDR3 DNA: TGCGCCAGCAGCCAAGGGACAGGGGGGGCCTACGAGCAGTACTTC.

The V call is TRBV5-1, the J call TRBJ1-4, with a possible D match to TRBD1 (5 bases). V lost 2 bases and J 5 bases, leaving 10 bases between the germline ends. CDR1 is SGHRS, CDR2 YFSETQ, per germline. The CDR3 spans 14 residues. The CDR3 protein is CASSFGGGNEKLFF. The CDR3 DNA is TGCGCCAGCAGCTTCGGCGGGGGGAATGAAAAACTGTTTTTT. The full variable domain, in which reference TRBV5-1 and TRBJ1-4 provide the parts outside the CDR3, is KAGVTQTPRYLIKTRGQQVTLSCSPISGHRSVSWYQQTPGQGLQFLFEYFSETQRNKGNFPGRFSGRQFSNSRSEMNVSTLELGDSALYLCASSFGGGNEKLFFGSGTQLSVL.

This clone was recorded once. The V call is TRBV28, the J call TRBJ1-2, with D possibly matching TRBD1 (5 bases). Between the trimmed V and J ends, which lost 5 bases and 0 bases, there was a span of 13 bases. The CDR3 spans 15 residues. Germline V gene data show CDR1 as MDHEN and CDR2 as SYDVKM. The CDR3 is CASSRQGDPNYGYTF. DNA for the CDR3: TGTGCCAGCAGTCGGCAGGGTGATCCTAACTATGGCTACACCTTC.

The rearrangement joins TRBV15 to TRBJ1-4; no definite D call. Germline V gene lookup returns CDR1 LNHNV and CDR2 YYDKDF (reference sequence). Trimming took 5 bases from V and 5 from J, leaving 3 bases between them. The CDR3 totals 11 residues. CDR3 in amino acids: CATSPNEKLFF. CDR3 coding DNA: TGTGCCACCAGCCCGAATGAAAAACTGTTTTTT.

This chain links TRBV5-4 with TRBJ2-7; 9 bases match TRBD2. The CDR3 consists of 15 residues. Germline V gene data show CDR1 as SGHNT and CDR2 as YYREEE (reference sequence). V lost 5 bases and J lost 1; bases outside the gene matches: 7. CDR3 amino acids: CASRAGTSTSYEQYF. The CDR3, as DNA: TGTGCCAGCAGGGCCGGGACTAGCACGTCCTACGAGCAGTACTTC.

The V and J genes are TRBV5-4 and TRBJ2-7; TRBD1 is a possible D gene (6 bases). Trimming took 5 bases from V and 3 from J, leaving 15 bases between them. CDR3 length: 14 residues. CDR1 and CDR2 from the germline V gene are SGHNT and YYREEE (reference sequence). The CDR3 nucleotides read TGTGCCAGCAGACCGGACAGCGGTTACTACGAGCAGTACTTC. As protein: CASRPDSGYYEQYF.

The chain carries TRBV9 and TRBJ2-3; 9 bases fit TRBD1. Germline V gene lookup returns CDR1 SGDLS and CDR2 YYNGEE. Trimming removed 0 bases from V and 1 base from J; junction bases left unmatched: 9. CDR3 length: 18 amino acids. The CDR3 here is CASSVEGPQGAGTDTQYF. CDR3 bases: TGTGCCAGCAGCGTAGAGGGCCCACAGGGGGCTGGCACAGATACGCAGTATTTT.

The CDR3 region is CASSSTGSEAFF. CDR3 in DNA: TGTGCCAGCAGCTCGACAGGATCTGAAGCTTTCTTT. The gene calls are TRBV11-1 and TRBJ1-1; D perhaps matches TRBD1 (6 bases). Germline V gene lookup returns CDR1 SGHAT and CDR2 FQDESV (reference sequence). This CDR3 has 12 residues. Trimming took off 4 bases at V and 6 bases at J, with 9 bases between the two ends.

J is TRBJ2-7 and V is TRBV27; TRBD2 matches 7 bases. This CDR3 region has 15 residues. CDR1 is MNHEY, CDR2 SMNVEV, per germline (reference sequence). V was clipped by 4 bases and J by 2 bases; unmatched bases: 8. The CDR3, as DNA: TGTGCCAGCAGTTCCCACGGGGGGATACCCTACGAGCAGTACTTC. Protein sequence: CASSSHGGIPYEQYF.

The V call is TRBV4-1, the J call TRBJ1-4, with unresolved D. CDR1 and CDR2 from the germline V gene are MGHRA and YSYEKL. Trimming took off 0 bases at V and 8 bases at J, with 28 bases between the two ends. This CDR3 comprises 20 residues. The chain's CDR3 is CASSQDMIRVSHLLIEKLFF. CDR3 DNA: TGCGCCAGCAGCCAAGATATGATCCGGGTCTCCCATCTACTAATCGAAAAACTGTTTTTT.

The chain couples TRBV28 to TRBJ1-5, with no clear D. Trimming cost V 8 bases and J 4 bases, with 21 bases left between them. The length of the CDR3 is 16 residues. Looked up from germline, CDR1 is MDHEN and CDR2 is SYDVKM. The CDR3 sequence: CASVDAGPGANQPQHF. CDR3 bases: TGTGCCAGCGTTGACGCGGGCCCCGGTGCAAATCAGCCCCAGCATTTT.

The chain uses TRBV5-1 and TRBJ2-7; 10 positions agree with TRBD2. V shed 5 bases, J shed 3 bases, and the junction held 11 bases outside the gene matches. This CDR3 has 16 residues. The V gene's germline CDR1 is SGHRS and CDR2 YFSETQ. CDR3 sequence reads: CASSHGLAGEFYEQYF. Here the CDR3 DNA reads TGCGCCAGCAGTCACGGGCTAGCGGGGGAGTTCTACGAGCAGTACTTC. Filled out from reference TRBV5-1 and TRBJ2-7, the complete variable domain reads KAGVTQTPRYLIKTRGQQVTLSCSPISGHRSVSWYQQTPGQGLQFLFEYFSETQRNKGNFPGRFSGRQFSNSRSEMNVSTLELGDSALYLCASSHGLAGEFYEQYFGPGTRLTVT.

The rearrangement uses TRBV15 and TRBJ2-1; 7 bases line up with TRBD1. CDR1 and CDR2 (germline): LNHNV, YYDKDF (reference sequence). This CDR3 is built from 17 residues. V dropped 2 bases and J dropped 8; count of bases not matched to a gene: 15. The CDR3 loop reads CATSRKRAAGGRDEQFF. For the CDR3, the DNA is TGTGCCACCAGCAGAAAAAGAGCGGCAGGGGGTCGGGATGAGCAGTTCTTC.